One and the same sample provided the 31 T cell receptor beta chains below, sequenced in a study of cytomegalovirus exposure and HLA in healthy donors. The PCR ran on 60 Vbeta and 13 Jbeta primers. Profiled with immunoSEQ multiplex PCR; TCRdb holds only in-frame clones, not every one. The table lists approximately 86,000 clones, 76% of them singletons. The sample consisted of PBMCs. These TCRs come from a man in his forties in good health and CMV-seronegative.

This clone was recorded only once. This chain links TRBV4-1 with TRBJ2-3, with TRBD2 matching 7 bases. The CDR3 is 15 amino acids. The germline gives CDR1 MGHRA, CDR2 YSYEKL. V lost 6 bases and J lost 6; bases outside the gene matches: 12. In DNA, the CDR3 is TGCGCCAGCAGGTCGGTCGGGGGGTTCGCCGATACGCAGTATTTT. Residues: CASRSVGGFADTQYF.

The V and J genes are TRBV7-2 and TRBJ2-7; 7 bases are shared with TRBD2. With 4 bases clipped from V and 2 bases from J, the junction kept 2 bases outside the gene matches. This CDR3 comprises 13 residues. CDR1 is SGHTA and CDR2 is FQGNSA in the germline V gene. DNA of the CDR3: TGTGCCAGCAGCTCCCGGGGGGCCTACGAGCAGTACTTC. Residues: CASSSRGAYEQYF.

This chain uses TRBV14 with TRBJ1-1; a possible D gene is TRBD1 (6 bases). Germline V lookup: CDR1 SGHDN, CDR2 FVKESK. CDR3 length equals 13 residues. V lost 2 bases and J 6 bases, leaving 10 bases between the germline ends. Here the CDR3 reads CASSQQGRAEAFF. CDR3 nucleotides: TGTGCCAGCAGCCAACAGGGGCGGGCTGAAGCTTTCTTT.

There are a few counts of this clone. V gene TRBV29-1 combines with J gene TRBJ2-2; D is ambiguous. Trimming shortened V by 7 bases and J by 2 bases, and 11 bases separated the two germline ends. The CDR3 is made up of 13 amino acids. Germline CDR1 reads SQVTM; CDR2 reads ANQGSEA. This CDR3 is CSDSRLNTGELFF. Written as DNA, the CDR3 is TGCAGCGACTCTAGGCTAAACACCGGGGAGCTGTTTTTT.

This clone is a singleton in its sample. The rearrangement joins TRBV7-6 to TRBJ2-7, with D tentatively TRBD2 (7 bases). The CDR3 contains 17 residues. Germline-derived CDR1 and CDR2 are SGHVS and FNYEAQ. The V end lost 4 bases, the J end lost 2 bases, and 21 bases lay between the germline ends. The CDR3 reads CASSSLRGRGQPYEQYF. CDR3 DNA: TGTGCCAGCAGCTCTCTCCGGGGGCGGGGGCAACCCTACGAGCAGTACTTC.

This sequence joins TRBV5-6 and TRBJ1-5, with TRBD1 matching over 9 bases. The CDR3 contains 16 residues. V lost 3 bases and J lost 1; bases outside the gene matches: 5. Germline values: CDR1 SGHDT, CDR2 YYEEEE. CDR3 region: CASSYTGTGSNQPQHF. CDR3 nucleotide sequence: TGTGCCAGCAGCTACACCGGGACAGGGAGCAATCAGCCCCAGCATTTT.

A single count supports this clone. The V gene is TRBV19, the J gene TRBJ2-5; 9 bases fit TRBD1. The junction had 9 bases not matched to a gene; V was cut back by 11 bases and J by 2 bases. This CDR3 region has 14 residues. Germline V gene data show CDR1 as LNHDA and CDR2 as SQIVND (reference sequence). CDR3 nucleotides: TGTGCCTACCCGGGACAGGGACCGCAAGAGACCCAGTACTTC. Amino acids: CAYPGQGPQETQYF.

V usage is TRBV5-1 and J usage is TRBJ2-7; 8 bases line up with TRBD1. With V trimmed by 4 bases and J by 1 base, 4 bases remained unmatched. Germline CDR1 is SGHRS and CDR2 is YFSETQ. The CDR3 is 14 residues long. The CDR3 loop reads CASSQGQVSYEQYF. For the CDR3, the DNA is TGCGCCAGCAGCCAGGGACAGGTTTCCTACGAGCAGTACTTC.

In DNA form, the CDR3 reads TGTGCCAGCAGTTACCCTCGACAGGGCCCGGGCACTGAAGCTTTCTTT. It translates to CASSYPRQGPGTEAFF. This sequence joins TRBV6-6 and TRBJ1-1; 7 bases are a match to TRBD1. The CDR3 totals 16 residues. CDR1 MNHNY and CDR2 SVGAGI come from the germline V gene (reference sequence). The J segment lost 4 bases and the V segment lost 2 bases, leaving 10 bases of the junction unmatched.

V gene TRBV4-3 combines with J gene TRBJ2-2, with TRBD1 matching over 7 bases. This CDR3 contains 15 residues. CDR1 and CDR2 (germline): LGHNA, YSLEER. V trimming: 5 bases; J trimming: 5 bases; junction bases outside the gene matches: 8. The CDR3, as DNA: TGCGCCAGCAGCTTTCGACAGGGTGGTACCGGGGAGCTGTTTTTT. Its translation: CASSFRQGGTGELFF.

Only a few counts were recorded for this clone. CDR3 loop: CASSPRGTGNYEQYF. For the CDR3, the DNA is TGTGCCAGCAGCCCCAGGGGGACAGGGAACTACGAGCAGTACTTC. The chain uses TRBV7-9 and TRBJ2-7; TRBD1 aligns across 9 bases. V dropped 5 bases and J dropped 3; count of bases not matched to a gene: 8. The CDR3 covers 15 residues. Germline CDR1 and CDR2: SEHNR and FQNEAQ (reference sequence).

In this sample, this clone turned up a few times. V gene TRBV9 combines with J gene TRBJ1-2; perhaps TRBD1 as D (5 bases). The germline V and J ends were trimmed by 3 bases and 7 bases, with 16 bases remaining between them. This CDR3 is built from 14 residues. The germline gives CDR1 SGDLS, CDR2 YYNGEE. CDR3 nucleotide sequence: TGTGCCAGCAGCGAGATGCCAGGGCCTGGTGGCTACACCTTC. This gives the protein CASSEMPGPGGYTF.

Here the CDR3 DNA reads TGTGCCAGCAGCTACGGGAGTGGTACTGAAGCTTTCTTT. Protein product: CASSYGSGTEAFF. V usage is TRBV5-6 and J usage is TRBJ1-1; D unclear. Germline V gives CDR1 SGHDT, CDR2 YYEEEE. This CDR3 spans 13 amino acids. V lost 3 bases and J lost 5, with 11 bases in between.

This clone was counted a few times. The genes are TRBV19 and TRBJ2-2; TRBD1 matches at 7 bases. The CDR3 sequence is 16 residues long. CDR1 LNHDA and CDR2 SQIVND come from the germline V gene (reference sequence). With 5 bases clipped from V and 0 bases from J, the junction kept 6 bases outside the gene matches. DNA for the CDR3: TGTGCCAGTAGTCCCAGACAGGGTCCGAACACCGGGGAGCTGTTTTTT. Translation gives CASSPRQGPNTGELFF.

This clone was observed once. The chain joins TRBV7-2 to TRBJ2-3; unclear D gene. The CDR3 is 12 amino acids. Per germline, CDR1 SGHTA and CDR2 FQGNSA. The V end lost 5 bases, the J end lost 2 bases, and 5 bases lay between the germline ends. CDR3 DNA sequence: TGTGCCAGCAGCCCTTTCACAGATACGCAGTATTTT. Its protein product is CASSPFTDTQYF.

The chain uses TRBV29-1 and TRBJ1-1, with 7 bases matching TRBD1. Losses at the gene ends were 6 bases for V and 2 bases for J; bases not matched to a gene: 3. The CDR3 extends over 12 amino acids. Germline assignment: CDR1 SQVTM and CDR2 ANQGSEA. The CDR3 DNA follows: TGCAGCGTGGGACAGACCAACACTGAAGCTTTCTTT. Residues: CSVGQTNTEAFF. Filled out from reference TRBV29-1 and TRBJ1-1, the complete variable domain reads SAVISQKPSRDICQRGTSLTIQCQVDSQVTMMFWYRQQPGQSLTLIATANQGSEATYESGFVIDKFPISRPNLTFSTLTVSNMSPEDSSIYLCSVGQTNTEAFFGQGTRLTVV.

In its sample, this clone was seen a few times. The rearrangement joins TRBV29-1 to TRBJ2-4; no reliable D call. The CDR3 sequence is 14 residues long. Germline assignment: CDR1 SQVTM and CDR2 ANQGSEA. The V end lost 0 bases, the J end lost 8 bases, and 14 bases lay between the germline ends. CDR3 loop: CSVEDPGLQDIQYF. CDR3 bases: TGCAGCGTTGAAGATCCGGGTCTCCAAGACATTCAGTACTTC. The full variable domain, with the rest looked up from reference TRBV29-1 and TRBJ2-4, is SAVISQKPSRDICQRGTSLTIQCQVDSQVTMMFWYRQQPGQSLTLIATANQGSEATYESGFVIDKFPISRPNLTFSTLTVSNMSPEDSSIYLCSVEDPGLQDIQYFGAGTRLSVL.

The chain carries TRBV6-4 and TRBJ2-5; TRBD2 matches at 7 bases. With 0 bases clipped from V and 9 bases from J, the junction kept 7 bases outside the gene matches. CDR1 and CDR2 (germline): MRHNA, SNTAGT. This CDR3 is 14 amino acids long. In DNA, the CDR3 is TGTGCCAGCAGTGACTCGGGGGGGAGCTGGCCCCAGTACTTC. Translated: CASSDSGGSWPQYF.

The chain couples TRBV19 to TRBJ2-5; D may be TRBD1 (5 bases). Trimming took 7 bases from V and 4 from J, leaving 13 bases between them. Germline loops: CDR1 LNHDA, CDR2 SQIVND (reference sequence). The CDR3 has 13 amino acids. This chain's CDR3 is CASTPGNGETQYF. DNA of the CDR3: TGTGCCAGTACCCCAGGGAATGGAGAGACCCAGTACTTC.

This clone came up once. The J gene is TRBJ1-2, the V gene TRBV6-6, with D unresolved. The CDR3 has 14 amino acids. V gave up 3 bases and J gave up 8 bases, with 16 bases separating them. CDR1 is MNHNY, CDR2 SVGAGI, per germline (reference sequence). This chain's CDR3 is CASSYYPPAGGYTF. Here the CDR3 DNA reads TGTGCCAGCAGTTATTACCCACCAGCGGGGGGCTACACCTTC.

This clone was counted once. V usage is TRBV19 and J usage is TRBJ2-7; TRBD1 matches 8 bases. With V trimmed by 4 bases and J by 5 bases, 16 bases remained unmatched. CDR1 LNHDA and CDR2 SQIVND come from the germline V gene (reference sequence). The CDR3 extends over 17 amino acids. CDR3: CASSKILGTGLYDEQYF. In DNA form, the CDR3 reads TGTGCCAGTAGTAAAATATTGGGGACAGGATTATACGACGAGCAGTACTTC. Drawing the rest from reference TRBV19 and TRBJ2-7, the complete variable domain is DGGITQSPKYLFRKEGQNVTLSCEQNLNHDAMYWYRQDPGQGLRLIYYSQIVNDFQKGDIAEGYSVSREKKESFPLTVTSAQKNPTAFYLCASSKILGTGLYDEQYFGPGTRLTVT.

The chain recombines TRBV6-5 with TRBJ1-5; TRBD1 matches 8 bases. In germline, CDR1 is MNHEY, CDR2 SVGAGI. The CDR3 runs 14 residues. J was trimmed by 7 bases and V by 5 bases; bases with no gene match: 7. The CDR3 coding sequence is TGTGCCAGCAGTGACCGACAGGGGAACCAGCCCCAGCATTTT. This translates into CASSDRQGNQPQHF.

The rearrangement joins TRBV5-4 to TRBJ2-7; the D gene is possibly TRBD1 (6 bases). Deletions cut 4 bases from V and 3 bases from J, with 11 bases between. The CDR3 length is 13 residues. Per the germline V gene, CDR1 is SGHNT and CDR2 is YYREEE (reference sequence). The CDR3, as DNA: TGTGCCAGCAGCCCAGACAGGAACTACGAGCAGTACTTC. Translation gives CASSPDRNYEQYF.

The chain is built from TRBV9 and TRBJ2-5, with TRBD1 matching over 7 bases. The V gene's germline CDR1 is SGDLS and CDR2 YYNGEE. CDR3 length: 17 amino acids. V shed 1 base and J 5 bases; nucleotides not matched to a gene: 14. CDR3 amino acids: CASSVSTGLVVGETQYF. The CDR3 DNA sequence: TGTGCCAGCAGCGTATCGACAGGGCTAGTGGTGGGGGAGACCCAGTACTTC.

V and J are TRBV9 and TRBJ1-3, with a possible D match to TRBD1 (5 bases). CDR3 length: 15 residues. CDR1 is SGDLS and CDR2 is YYNGEE in the germline V gene. Trimming shortened V by 1 base and J by 0 bases, and 8 bases separated the two germline ends. CDR3 in DNA: TGTGCCAGCAGCGTACAGGGTCGCTCTGGAAACACCATATATTTT. Translating gives CASSVQGRSGNTIYF.

In its sample, this clone was seen a few times. V and J are TRBV9 and TRBJ1-1; 7 bases match TRBD1. Germline assignment: CDR1 SGDLS and CDR2 YYNGEE. The CDR3 has 14 residues. V lost 3 bases and J lost 4; bases outside the gene matches: 6. The DNA for the CDR3 is TGTGCCAGCAGCGACAGGGGTTTTGGCACTGAAGCTTTCTTT. Translation gives CASSDRGFGTEAFF.

For the CDR3, the DNA is TGTGCCAGCAGCCTGGACAGGGATTATGGCTACACCTTC. Its protein product is CASSLDRDYGYTF. V gene TRBV6-5 combines with J gene TRBJ1-2; the match to TRBD1 covers 8 bases. Germline V gene sequence: CDR1 MNHEY, CDR2 SVGAGI. This CDR3 comprises 13 residues. The V segment lost 6 bases and the J segment 5 bases; nucleotides outside the gene matches: 5.

This sequence joins TRBV19 and TRBJ2-7, with D possibly TRBD1 on 5 matching bases. The V end was cut by 6 bases, the J end by 0 bases, with 12 bases between. Per the germline V gene, CDR1 is LNHDA and CDR2 is SQIVND (reference sequence). The CDR3 has 14 residues. In DNA, the CDR3 is TGTGCCAGTAGCCCAGACAGTCACTCCTACGAGCAGTACTTC. Its protein product is CASSPDSHSYEQYF.

The gene calls are TRBV10-3 and TRBJ1-1; D perhaps matches TRBD1 (6 bases). The CDR3 covers 15 residues. From germline, CDR1 is ENHRY and CDR2 SYGVKD. V shed 3 bases and J shed 0 bases, with 11 bases lying between them. The CDR3 loop reads CAISDGGAMNTEAFF. The CDR3 DNA reads as TGTGCCATCAGTGATGGGGGGGCCATGAACACTGAAGCTTTCTTT.

This rearrangement joins TRBV7-9 to TRBJ2-5; 9 nucleotides match TRBD2. The V segment lost 5 bases and the J segment 5 bases; nucleotides outside the gene matches: 9. The germline CDR1 and CDR2 sequences are SEHNR and FQNEAQ (reference sequence). The CDR3 is 15 residues long. This CDR3 is CASSPRRGGGETQYF. In nucleotides, the CDR3 is TGTGCCAGCAGCCCCCGGCGGGGGGGCGGGGAGACCCAGTACTTC.

This chain links TRBV7-8 with TRBJ2-5; D perhaps matches TRBD2 (6 bases). The better agreement between TRBJ2-7 and the DNA end casts doubt on the J call. CDR1 SGHVS and CDR2 FQNEAQ come from the germline V gene. The CDR3 is made up of 14 amino acids. CDR3 sequence reads: CASSFGTDSYEQYF. In nucleotides, the CDR3 is TGTGCCAGCAGCTTCGGGACTGACTCCTACGAGCAGTACTTC.